Listed below are T cell receptor beta chains from one sample, sequenced in a study of vaccination and CD4 T cells after COVID-19. No antigens are known for them. TCRdb called the PCR reads again in MiXCR, with one record for every CDR3 protein. Among about 20,000 distinct CDR3 sequences listed, 65% to 70% were seen once. The specimen was CD4+ T cells from blood, cultured in vitro. These receptors all stem from a human donor who had recovered from COVID-19. Both conserved end residues are part of each CDR3. Each record gives: D gene, J gene, V gene, clone size, CDR3 DNA, CDR3 protein. A D gene is named only where the DNA matches it firmly. Size values are once, few and many counts, or a class for expanded clones, and some rows have none.

TRBD1 | TRBJ2-2 | TRBV27 | - | TGTGCCAGCAGTCTTGGACAGGGCATAACCGGGGAGCTGTTTTTT | CASSLGQGITGELFF
TRBD1 | TRBJ1-1 | TRBV7-2 | few | TGTGCCAGCAGCTTTAGACAGGGGAACACTGAAGCTTTCTTT | CASSFRQGNTEAFF
- | TRBJ1-2 | TRBV28 | - | TGTGCCAGCACCTCCCGCGGGAGGGTTGGCTACACCTTC | CASTSRGRVGYTF
- | TRBJ1-2 | TRBV7-2 | - | TGTGCCAGCAGCCCCCCGGCCGGAACTAACTATGGCTACACCTTC | CASSPPAGTNYGYTF
- | TRBJ1-2 | TRBV7-2 | - | TGTGCCAGCAGCCCCCGCGTCGTCGGGGCAAACTATGGCTACACCTTC | CASSPRVVGANYGYTF
- | TRBJ1-2 | TRBV4-3 | - | TGCGCCAGCAGCCAAGATGGACCATATGGCTACACCTTC | CASSQDGPYGYTF
TRBD2 | TRBJ2-5 | TRBV7-6 | - | TGTGCCAGCAGCTACGGGACTAGCGAAGAGACCCAGTACTTC | CASSYGTSEETQYF
- | TRBJ1-1 | TRBV6-1 | - | TGTGCCAGCAGTCCCAGGGGATGGGGCACTGAAGCTTTCTTT | CASSPRGWGTEAFF
- | TRBJ1-2 | TRBV4-2 | - | TGTGCCAGCAGCCAAGGGAACCGTGGGGGCTACGACTATGGCTACACCTTC | CASSQGNRGGYDYGYTF
TRBD1 | TRBJ1-1 | TRBV7-2 | few | TGTGCCAGCAGCAACAGGGGTTGGGCTGAAGCTTTCTTT | CASSNRGWAEAFF
- | TRBJ2-2 | TRBV11-3 | - | TGTGCCAGCAGCCCCCCCGGGTTCCCCGGGGAGCTGTTTTTT | CASSPPGFPGELFF
- | TRBJ2-7 | TRBV11-3 | - | TGTGCCAGCAGCCAGGACAGCAGCTCCTACGAGCAGTACTTC | CASSQDSSSYEQYF
- | TRBJ2-3 | TRBV11-2 | - | TGTGCCAGCAGGTTACAGGGATTTGACACAGATACGCAGTATTTT | CASRLQGFDTDTQYF
TRBD1 | TRBJ1-1 | TRBV27 | - | TGCACCAGCAGTTTAAGGGGACAGGAAGCTTTCTTT | CTSSLRGQEAFF
TRBD1 | TRBJ2-2 | TRBV2 | - | TGTGCCAGCAGTGCCCTAGGACAGGGGGGCGGGGAGCTGTTTTTT | CASSALGQGGGELFF
TRBD1 | TRBJ2-1 | TRBV24-1 | - | TGTGCCACCAGTGATCCCAGGACAGGGTCTACTGATGAGCAGTTCTTC | CATSDPRTGSTDEQFF
- | TRBJ2-5 | TRBV29-1 | - | TGCAGCACCCGGGACTCTAGGAGGGAGACCCAGTACTTC | CSTRDSRRETQYF
- | TRBJ1-6 | TRBV7-9 | - | TGTGCCAGCAGCGGACCCCGGCTAAAGGGGTCACCCCTCCACTTT | CASSGPRLKGSPLHF
- | TRBJ1-1 | TRBV12-3/TRBV12-4 | - | TGTGCCAGCAGTCTTGGGTTGAACACTGAAGCTTTCTTT | CASSLGLNTEAFF
- | TRBJ1-2 | TRBV7-6 | - | TGTGCCAGCAGCCCCCAACCGGACTATGGCTACACCTTC | CASSPQPDYGYTF
- | TRBJ2-3 | TRBV7-8 | - | TGTGCCAGCAGCTTAGAAGATACGCAGTATTTT | CASSLEDTQYF
TRBD1 | TRBJ2-2 | TRBV11-2 | - | TGTGCCAGCAGCATGAGGACAGGGTGGACCGGGGAGCTGTTTTTT | CASSMRTGWTGELFF
- | TRBJ1-6 | TRBV7-4 | - | TGTGCCAGCAGCCCTAGGACGGGAAATTCACCCCTCCACTTT | CASSPRTGNSPLHF
TRBD1 | TRBJ1-1 | TRBV5-8 | - | TGTGCCAGCAGCTGGGACAGGGCGGTGAACACTGAAGCTTTCTTT | CASSWDRAVNTEAFF
- | TRBJ1-5 | TRBV30 | - | TGTGCCTGGAGTGTGAGGGGCGGGGAGCCCCAGCATTTT | CAWSVRGGEPQHF
TRBD1 | TRBJ1-2 | TRBV7-8 | few | TGTGCCAGCAGACGGGACAGGGGAGCCGGCTACACCTTC | CASRRDRGAGYTF
TRBD1 | TRBJ2-7 | TRBV6-2/TRBV6-3 | few | TGTGCCAGCAATGAGGGGACAGGGGGCAGGTACGAGCAGTACTTC | CASNEGTGGRYEQYF
- | TRBJ2-3 | TRBV6-1 | - | TGTGCCAGCAGCTCCGTCAGGCCGGATACGCAGTATTTT | CASSSVRPDTQYF
- | TRBJ2-7 | TRBV15 | once | TGTGCCACCAGCAGAGACCCTGGGGCAGGGGCCGAGCAGTACTTC | CATSRDPGAGAEQYF